This passage covers 25 T cell receptor beta chains from one sample sequenced in a study of T cells expressing NK-cell markers. With the 5' RACE reads reprocessed, TCRdb shows one record per CDR3 protein and no DNA. The sample table sets out a few hundred thousand distinct CDR3 sequences. The sample consisted of blood T cells: a sorted CD56 or NKG2C T cell subset, CD4+ or CD8+ T cells, or bulk PBMC T cells (not recorded which). These TCRs come from a young man in good health.

J is TRBJ2-2 and V is TRBV29-1; TCRdb's D call of TRBD1 is untestable without DNA. Germline-derived CDR1 and CDR2 are SQVTM and ANQGSEA. The CDR3 consists of 14 residues. The CDR3 spells CSAVKATATGELFF.

The genes are TRBV20-1 and TRBJ1-5. The length of the CDR3 is 13 residues. The germline V gene has CDR1 DFQATT and CDR2 SNEGSKA (reference sequence). This CDR3 reads CSASDGFNQPQHF.

This chain uses TRBV18 with TRBJ1-4; TCRdb's D call of TRBD1 is untestable without DNA. Germline V gives CDR1 KGHSH, CDR2 LQKENI. The CDR3 loop spans 16 amino acids. CDR3 sequence: CASSPGMTGANEKLFF.

The chain's CDR3 is CASSLSTGGETQYF. The chain uses TRBV5-1 and TRBJ2-5; with no DNA, the TCRdb D assignment of TRBD1 cannot be verified. CDR1 is SGHRS, CDR2 YFSETQ, per germline. CDR3 length equals 14 residues.

The chain employs TRBV7-2 and TRBJ2-7; TCRdb indicates TRBD2, and absent DNA this call remains unverified. This CDR3 contains 14 residues. Per germline, CDR1 SGHTA and CDR2 FQGNSA. CDR3 region: CASSQMGRAYEQYF.

The chain links TRBV12-3 or TRBV12-4 to TRBJ1-2; the D gene TCRdb calls, TRBD1, cannot be checked with no DNA. The CDR3 consists of 13 residues. The CDR3 loop reads CASSLGRGYGYTF.

The V and J genes are TRBV5-6 and TRBJ2-7. CDR3 length: 14 residues. CDR1 SGHDT and CDR2 YYEEEE come from the germline V gene. The CDR3 loop is CASSRTGTTYEQYF.

The chain uses TRBV20-1 and TRBJ2-3; the TRBD2 assignment by TCRdb is unverifiable without DNA. The CDR3 length is 14 residues. Germline-derived CDR1 and CDR2 are DFQATT and SNEGSKA (reference sequence). The CDR3 region is CSAGRTSGRNTQYF.

The chain combines TRBV6-2 or TRBV6-3 with TRBJ2-1; TCRdb reports TRBD2, a call that lacks DNA to check it against. Germline CDR1 is MNHEY and CDR2 is SVGEGT. CDR3 length equals 15 residues. Here the CDR3 reads CASTELAGGPGEQFF.

This chain joins TRBV7-2 and TRBJ2-7. From germline, CDR1 is SGHTA and CDR2 FQGNSA. The CDR3 spans 12 residues. The CDR3 loop is CASSLEGLAQYF.

This chain joins TRBV30 and TRBJ1-5. Germline V gives CDR1 GTSNPN, CDR2 SVGIG (reference sequence). The CDR3 loop spans 13 amino acids. CDR3 residues: CAWSLRSDQPQHF.

The V call is TRBV25-1, the J call TRBJ2-7. The CDR3 loop spans 14 amino acids. Germline CDR1 MGHDK, CDR2 SYGVNS. This CDR3 reads CASSRHGTYYEQYF.

This sequence joins TRBV7-8 and TRBJ2-1. This CDR3 region has 12 residues. Looked up from germline, CDR1 is SGHVS and CDR2 is FQNEAQ. This chain's CDR3 is CASSLEANEQFF.

The CDR3 here is CSAPWDVNNEQFF. This rearrangement joins TRBV20-1 to TRBJ2-1; TCRdb calls TRBD1, which cannot be checked without DNA. The length of the CDR3 is 13 residues. Germline CDR1 reads DFQATT; CDR2 reads SNEGSKA (reference sequence).

V is TRBV24-1 and J is TRBJ2-1; TCRdb calls TRBD1, which cannot be checked without DNA. The CDR3 contains 13 residues. Germline V gene lookup returns CDR1 KGHDR and CDR2 SFDVKD. CDR3 region: CATSGDRSNEQFF.

The J gene is TRBJ2-3, the V gene TRBV5-1; there is no DNA to check the TCRdb D call of TRBD1. The germline CDR1 and CDR2 sequences are SGHRS and YFSETQ. This CDR3 region has 15 residues. The CDR3 is CASKSGPVTTDTQYF.

The chain is built from TRBV30 and TRBJ1-4. The CDR3 covers 13 residues. The germline CDR1 and CDR2 sequences are GTSNPN and SVGIG (reference sequence). The CDR3 is CARTVVWGEKLFF.

This CDR3 reads CASSPRGDHYGYTF. The chain uses TRBV5-1 and TRBJ1-2; absent DNA, TCRdb's TRBD1 call cannot be checked. In germline, CDR1 is SGHRS, CDR2 YFSETQ. This CDR3 contains 14 residues.

The chain employs TRBV12-3 or TRBV12-4 and TRBJ1-6; the D call from TCRdb, TRBD1, cannot be confirmed without DNA. The CDR3 consists of 14 residues. CDR3 region: CASSSNRGDSPLHF.

The genes are TRBV6-5 and TRBJ2-5; TCRdb names TRBD1, which stays unverified in the absence of DNA. This CDR3 is built from 14 residues. The germline gives CDR1 MNHEY, CDR2 SVGAGI. The CDR3 region is CASSYEPGATTQYF.

The genes are TRBV6-1 and TRBJ1-1; TCRdb calls TRBD1, which cannot be checked without DNA. CDR3 length: 16 amino acids. Looked up from germline, CDR1 is MNHNS and CDR2 is SASEGT. This chain's CDR3 is CASKGTGETMNTEAFF.

V is TRBV5-1 and J is TRBJ2-1; TCRdb lists TRBD1, though no DNA is available to test this call. Germline values: CDR1 SGHRS, CDR2 YFSETQ. This CDR3 has 15 amino acids. The CDR3 sequence is CASSANSGSHNEQFF. Full variable domain (missing parts from reference TRBV5-1 and TRBJ2-1): KAGVTQTPRYLIKTRGQQVTLSCSPISGHRSVSWYQQTPGQGLQFLFEYFSETQRNKGNFPGRFSGRQFSNSRSEMNVSTLELGDSALYLCASSANSGSHNEQFFGPGTRLTVL.

The chain joins TRBV5-1 to TRBJ1-1. Germline-derived CDR1 and CDR2 are SGHRS and YFSETQ. This CDR3 has 14 amino acids. The CDR3 spells CASSLLESNTEAFF.

The gene calls are TRBV6-5 and TRBJ1-1; TCRdb calls TRBD1, which cannot be checked without DNA. This CDR3 region has 16 residues. Germline CDR1 is MNHEY and CDR2 is SVGAGI. CDR3 sequence: CASSIQGVLRGTEAFF.

This chain joins TRBV12-3 or TRBV12-4 and TRBJ2-1; TCRdb proposes TRBD1, but this gene call is untestable without DNA. This CDR3 is 16 amino acids long. The CDR3: CASSLVLGQGPSEQFF.